This TCR beta chain originates from a study of blood T cell repertoires in COVID-19. About the study: COVID-19 samples, acute and convalescent, were from the United States, Italy and Spain. From T cells, B-cell-depleted T cells, or PBMCs came the material, which was cDNA or gDNA.

Authors' processing steps: Reference gene primer amplification gave estimated nucleated cell counts. Produced via immunoSEQ multiplex PCR; TCRdb's table is partial and in-frame only. V and J calls and clone size are those listed in that table; D and trimming were worked out from the DNA. Of about 320,000 clones listed, about 82% are singletons. Germline V gives CDR1 SGDLS, CDR2 YYNGEE. The CDR3 contains 16 residues. Trimming at V came to 5 bases and at J to 4 bases, leaving 9 bases not matched to a gene. This rearrangement joins TRBV9 to TRBJ2-2; 9 nucleotides agree with TRBD2. The sequence derives from a human donor in a cohort sampled during active COVID-19. Sequenced material: peripheral blood. The CDR3 bases are TGTGCCAGCAGTTTTGCTAGCGGGGCATCCACCGGGGAGCTGTTTTTT. This encodes CASSFASGASTGELFF. Full variable domain (outside the CDR3, taken from reference TRBV9 and TRBJ2-2): DSGVTQTPKHLITATGQRVTLRCSPRSGDLSVYWYQQSLDQGLQFLIQYYNGEERAKGNILERFSAQQFPDLHSELNLSSLELGDSALYFCASSFASGASTGELFFGEGSRLTVL.